The T cell receptor beta chain under discussion was sequenced for a study of cytomegalovirus exposure and HLA in healthy donors. Findings and limits, study-wide: There was a cluster of highly shared sequence variants that was likely a sequencing artifact. Overall, some 160 TCR beta chains were annotated as cytomegalovirus-associated. Per a prior analysis, the majority of TCR beta V segments were productive roughly 90% or roughly 30% of the time.

The PCR employed 60 Vbeta primers together with 13 Jbeta primers. Assay used: immunoSEQ multiplex PCR; TCRdb lists only in-frame clones, some missing. Counted here are under 200,000 clones, around 67% occurring once; the ten biggest clones make up roughly 4%. The V and J ends lost 1 base and 2 bases respectively, with 6 bases between them. This CDR3 has 13 residues. CDR1 and CDR2 (germline): LGHNA, YSLEER. Healthy donors of bone marrow made up the group. A few counts support this clone. Antigen unknown. Sequenced: PBMCs. This TCR was recovered from a young woman in good health and CMV-seropositive. This chain connects TRBV4-3 to TRBJ2-7; D is ambiguous. This CDR3 reads CASSQAPTYEQYF. The DNA for the CDR3 is TGCGCCAGCAGCCAAGCCCCTACCTACGAGCAGTACTTC.